The 2 T cell receptor beta chains below come from one sample, sequenced in a study of cytomegalovirus exposure and HLA in healthy donors. Only in-frame clones appear in the TCRdb table, and some are missing; sequencing was by immunoSEQ multiplex PCR. The sample lists some 230,000 clones, about 90% occurring once. Source material: PBMCs. These receptors were obtained from a woman aged 18 to 35 in good health and CMV-seronegative.

There are a few counts of this clone. The chain combines TRBV7-9 with TRBJ1-1; D might be TRBD1 (6 bases). V lost 5 bases to trimming and J lost 9 bases, with 10 bases between them. The CDR3 runs 11 residues. The germline V gene encodes CDR1 SEHNR and CDR2 FQNEAQ (reference sequence). The CDR3 reads CASSHGQQAFF. CDR3 in DNA: TGTGCCAGCAGCCATGGACAGCAAGCTTTCTTT.

The rearrangement links TRBV25-1 to TRBJ1-2; the match to TRBD1 covers 7 bases. Germline CDR1 and CDR2: MGHDK and SYGVNS. The CDR3 is 11 residues long. With 9 bases clipped from V and 7 bases from J, the junction kept 5 bases outside the gene matches. The CDR3 sequence: CASTGVIGYTF. Written as DNA, the CDR3 is TGTGCCAGTACAGGGGTTATTGGCTACACCTTC.